This TCR beta chain was identified during a study of blood T cell repertoires in COVID-19. Turning to the study itself: Samples taken during acute and convalescent COVID-19 were collected in the United States, Italy and Spain. PBMCs, B-cell-depleted T cells, or T cells were the source of the cDNA or gDNA that made up the material.

The germline gives CDR1 SGHVS, CDR2 FQNEAQ. V shed 3 bases and J shed 12 bases, with 11 bases lying between them. This CDR3 has 11 residues. How the authors handled the data: For nucleated cells, counts were estimated from reference gene primer amplification. TCRdb's copy holds only in-frame clones and misses some; the assay was immunoSEQ multiplex PCR. D and trimming come from the DNA, and the V and J calls and clone size come from that table. Seen here are approximately 110,000 clones, roughly 86% observed once, and the top ten hold about 5.4%. Specimen: peripheral blood. The gene calls are TRBV7-8 and TRBJ2-5, with D unresolved. This clonotype was sampled from a human donor in a cohort sampled during active COVID-19. The CDR3 DNA sequence: TGTGCCAGCAGCTTCGGTCCCTTTGAGTACTTC. It translates to CASSFGPFEYF.